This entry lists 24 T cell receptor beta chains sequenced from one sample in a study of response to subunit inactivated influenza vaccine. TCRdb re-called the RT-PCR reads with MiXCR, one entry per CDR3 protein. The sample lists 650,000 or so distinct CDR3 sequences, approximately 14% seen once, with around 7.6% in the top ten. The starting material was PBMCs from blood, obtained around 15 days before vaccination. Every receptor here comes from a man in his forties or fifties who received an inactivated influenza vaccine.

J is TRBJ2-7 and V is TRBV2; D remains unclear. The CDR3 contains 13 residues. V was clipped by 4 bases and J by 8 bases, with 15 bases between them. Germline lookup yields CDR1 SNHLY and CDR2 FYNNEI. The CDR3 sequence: CASSALWQVQQYF. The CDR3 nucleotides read TGTGCCAGCAGTGCCCTTTGGCAGGTCCAGCAGTACTTC.

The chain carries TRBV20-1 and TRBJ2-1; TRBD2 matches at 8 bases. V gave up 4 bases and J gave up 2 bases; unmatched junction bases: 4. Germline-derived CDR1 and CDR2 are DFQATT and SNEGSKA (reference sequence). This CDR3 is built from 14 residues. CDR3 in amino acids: CSATTSGAYNEQFF. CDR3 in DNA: TGCAGTGCTACCACTAGCGGAGCCTACAATGAGCAGTTCTTC.

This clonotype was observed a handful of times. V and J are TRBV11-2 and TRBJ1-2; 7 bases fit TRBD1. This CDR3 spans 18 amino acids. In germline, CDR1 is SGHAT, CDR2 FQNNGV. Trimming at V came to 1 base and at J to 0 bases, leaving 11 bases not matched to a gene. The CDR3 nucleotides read TGTGCCAGCAGCTTAGTTTCTTGGGACAGCAAATCTAACTATGGCTACACCTTC. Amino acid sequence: CASSLVSWDSKSNYGYTF.

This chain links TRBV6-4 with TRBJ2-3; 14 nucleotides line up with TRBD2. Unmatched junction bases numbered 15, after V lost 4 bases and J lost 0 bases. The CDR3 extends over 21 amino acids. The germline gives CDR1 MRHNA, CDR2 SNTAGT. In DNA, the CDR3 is TGTGCCAGCAGTGCCTCGCGACTAGCGGGGGGGCCTTCTACTAGCACAGATACGCAGTATTTT. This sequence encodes CASSASRLAGGPSTSTDTQYF.

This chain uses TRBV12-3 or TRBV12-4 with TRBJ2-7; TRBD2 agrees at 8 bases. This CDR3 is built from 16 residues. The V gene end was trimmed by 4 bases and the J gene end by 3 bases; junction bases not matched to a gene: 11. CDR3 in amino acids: CASSSIGTRNFYEQYF. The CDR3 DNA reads TGTGCCAGCAGTTCAATTGGGACTAGGAACTTCTACGAGCAGTACTTC.

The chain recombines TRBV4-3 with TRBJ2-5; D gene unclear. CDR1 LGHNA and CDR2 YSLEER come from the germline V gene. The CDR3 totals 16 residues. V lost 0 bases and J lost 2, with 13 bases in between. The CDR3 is CASSQDHGHGQETQYF. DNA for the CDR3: TGCGCCAGCAGCCAAGATCACGGCCACGGACAAGAGACCCAGTACTTC.

Written as DNA, the CDR3 is TGTGCCAGCAGTGAATCGTCAGGGACTGAAAAACTGTTTTTT. Its protein is CASSESSGTEKLFF. The chain uses TRBV25-1 and TRBJ1-4, with D tentatively TRBD1 (5 bases). The CDR3 spans 14 residues. Germline V gene sequence: CDR1 MGHDK, CDR2 SYGVNS. With 1 base removed from V and 7 bases from J, the gap between germline ends came to 10 bases.

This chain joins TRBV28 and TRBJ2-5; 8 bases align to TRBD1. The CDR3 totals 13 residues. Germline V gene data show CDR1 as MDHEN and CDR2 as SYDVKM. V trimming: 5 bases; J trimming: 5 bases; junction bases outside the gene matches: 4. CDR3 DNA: TGTGCCAGCAGTCGCCGGGACAGGGAGACCCAGTACTTC. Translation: CASSRRDRETQYF.

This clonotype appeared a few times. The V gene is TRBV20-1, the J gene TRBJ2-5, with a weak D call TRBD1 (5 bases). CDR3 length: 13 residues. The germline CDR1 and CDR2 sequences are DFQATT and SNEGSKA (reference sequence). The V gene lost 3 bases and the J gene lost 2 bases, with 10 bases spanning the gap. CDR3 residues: CSARDTLQETQYF. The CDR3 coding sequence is TGCAGTGCTAGGGACACCCTACAAGAGACCCAGTACTTC.

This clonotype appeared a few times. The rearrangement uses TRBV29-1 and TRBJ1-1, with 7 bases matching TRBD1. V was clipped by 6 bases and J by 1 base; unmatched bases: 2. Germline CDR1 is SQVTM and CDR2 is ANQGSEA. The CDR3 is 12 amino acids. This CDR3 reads CSVDRTNTEAFF. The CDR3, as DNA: TGCAGCGTGGACAGGACGAACACTGAAGCTTTCTTT.

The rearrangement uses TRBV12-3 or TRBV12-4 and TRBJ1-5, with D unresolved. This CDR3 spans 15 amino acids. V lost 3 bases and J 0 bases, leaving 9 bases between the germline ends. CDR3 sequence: CASSFGQISNQPQHF. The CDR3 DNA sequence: TGTGCCAGCAGTTTCGGGCAGATTAGCAATCAGCCCCAGCATTTT.

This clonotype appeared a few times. The CDR3 DNA is TGTGCCAGCCGGCCCGGGACTGTCTACAATGAGCAGTTCTTC. Its translation: CASRPGTVYNEQFF. This rearrangement joins TRBV6-2 or TRBV6-3 to TRBJ2-1, with D possibly matching TRBD2 (6 bases). Trimming shortened V by 8 bases and J by 3 bases, and 14 bases separated the two germline ends. This CDR3 spans 14 amino acids. In germline, CDR1 is MNHEY, CDR2 SVGEGT.

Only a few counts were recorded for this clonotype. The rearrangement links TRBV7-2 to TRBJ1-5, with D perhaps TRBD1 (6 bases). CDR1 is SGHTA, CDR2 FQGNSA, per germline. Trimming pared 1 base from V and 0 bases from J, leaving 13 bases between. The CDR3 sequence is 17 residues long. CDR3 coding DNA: TGTGCCAGCAGCTTAGTGGGGGCCTTTTATAGCAATCAGCCCCAGCATTTT. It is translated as CASSLVGAFYSNQPQHF.

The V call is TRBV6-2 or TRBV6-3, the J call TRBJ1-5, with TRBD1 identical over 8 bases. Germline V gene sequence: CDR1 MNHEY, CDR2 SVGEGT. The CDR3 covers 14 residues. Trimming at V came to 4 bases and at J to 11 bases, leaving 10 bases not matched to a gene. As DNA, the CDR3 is TGTGCCAGCAGTTGGCGGACAGGGAGGGGAGCCCAGCATTTT. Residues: CASSWRTGRGAQHF.

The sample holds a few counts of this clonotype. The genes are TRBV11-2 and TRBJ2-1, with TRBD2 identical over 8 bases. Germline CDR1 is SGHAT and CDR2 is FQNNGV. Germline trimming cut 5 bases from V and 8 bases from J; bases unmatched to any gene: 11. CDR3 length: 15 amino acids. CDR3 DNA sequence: TGTGCCAGCAGCCTTGGGGCGACTAGCGTCTATGAGCAGTTCTTC. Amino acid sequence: CASSLGATSVYEQFF. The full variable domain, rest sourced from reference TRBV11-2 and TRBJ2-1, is EAGVAQSPRYKIIEKRQSVAFWCNPISGHATLYWYQQILGQGPKLLIQFQNNGVVDDSQLPKDRFSAERLKGVDSTLKIQPAKLEDSAVYLCASSLGATSVYEQFFGPGTRLTVL.

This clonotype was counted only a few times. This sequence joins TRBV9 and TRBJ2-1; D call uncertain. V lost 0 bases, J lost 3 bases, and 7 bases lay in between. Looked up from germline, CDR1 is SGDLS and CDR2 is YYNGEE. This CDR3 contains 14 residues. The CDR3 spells CASSVANSYNEQFF. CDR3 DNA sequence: TGTGCCAGCAGCGTAGCTAATAGCTACAATGAGCAGTTCTTC. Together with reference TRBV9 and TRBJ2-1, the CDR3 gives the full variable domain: DSGVTQTPKHLITATGQRVTLRCSPRSGDLSVYWYQQSLDQGLQFLIQYYNGEERAKGNILERFSAQQFPDLHSELNLSSLELGDSALYFCASSVANSYNEQFFGPGTRLTVL.

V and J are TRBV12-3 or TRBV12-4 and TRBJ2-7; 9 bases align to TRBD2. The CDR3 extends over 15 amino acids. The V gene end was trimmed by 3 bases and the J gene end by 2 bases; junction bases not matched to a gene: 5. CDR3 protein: CASSFGVAGAYEQYF. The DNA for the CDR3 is TGTGCCAGCAGTTTCGGGGTAGCGGGAGCCTACGAGCAGTACTTC.

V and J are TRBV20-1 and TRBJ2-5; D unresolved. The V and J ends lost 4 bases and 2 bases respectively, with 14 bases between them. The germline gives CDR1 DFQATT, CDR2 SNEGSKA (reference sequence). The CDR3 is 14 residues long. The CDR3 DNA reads TGCAGTGCTACCTCCGGGCGGCTTCAAGAGACCCAGTACTTC. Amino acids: CSATSGRLQETQYF.

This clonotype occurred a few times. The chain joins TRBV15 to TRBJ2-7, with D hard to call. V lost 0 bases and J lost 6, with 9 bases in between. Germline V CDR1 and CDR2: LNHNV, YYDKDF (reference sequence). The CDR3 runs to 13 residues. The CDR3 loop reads CATSREVEREQYF. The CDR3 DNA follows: TGTGCCACCAGCAGAGAGGTGGAACGCGAGCAGTACTTC.

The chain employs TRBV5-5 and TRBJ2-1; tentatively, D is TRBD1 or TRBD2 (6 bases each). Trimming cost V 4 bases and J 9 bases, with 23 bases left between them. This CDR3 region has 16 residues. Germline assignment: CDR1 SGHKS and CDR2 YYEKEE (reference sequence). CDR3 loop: CASSPLGGDGYGEQFF. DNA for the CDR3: TGTGCCAGCAGCCCCCTGGGGGGCGACGGCTATGGTGAGCAGTTCTTC.

In DNA form, the CDR3 reads TGCAGTGCTATGTTCGGGACAGGATATAGCAATCAGCCCCAGCATTTT. As protein: CSAMFGTGYSNQPQHF. V and J are TRBV20-1 and TRBJ1-5, with 8 bases aligning to TRBD1. CDR3 size: 16 residues. Germline CDR1 is DFQATT and CDR2 is SNEGSKA (reference sequence). J lost 0 bases, V lost 4 bases, and 8 bases had no gene match.

The CDR3 nucleotides read TGTGCCACCAGCACTCGGGGGCACGGGGAGACCCAGTACTTC. Its translation: CATSTRGHGETQYF. This chain connects TRBV15 to TRBJ2-5, with D perhaps TRBD1 or TRBD2 (6 bases each). V lost 4 bases and J 5 bases, leaving 14 bases between the germline ends. CDR1 and CDR2 from the germline V gene are LNHNV and YYDKDF (reference sequence). This CDR3 is built from 14 residues.

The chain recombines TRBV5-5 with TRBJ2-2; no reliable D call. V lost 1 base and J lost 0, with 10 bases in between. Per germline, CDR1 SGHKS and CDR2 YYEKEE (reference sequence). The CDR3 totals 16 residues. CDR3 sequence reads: CASSLSPIANTGELFF. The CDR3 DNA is TGTGCCAGCAGCTTGTCTCCGATCGCGAACACCGGGGAGCTGTTTTTT.

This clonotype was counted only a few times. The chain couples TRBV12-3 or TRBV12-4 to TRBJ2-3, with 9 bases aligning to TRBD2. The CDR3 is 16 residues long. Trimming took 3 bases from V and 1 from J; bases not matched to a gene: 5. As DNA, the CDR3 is TGTGCCAGCAGTTTTAATAGCGGGGGACGCACAGATACGCAGTATTTT. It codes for CASSFNSGGRTDTQYF.